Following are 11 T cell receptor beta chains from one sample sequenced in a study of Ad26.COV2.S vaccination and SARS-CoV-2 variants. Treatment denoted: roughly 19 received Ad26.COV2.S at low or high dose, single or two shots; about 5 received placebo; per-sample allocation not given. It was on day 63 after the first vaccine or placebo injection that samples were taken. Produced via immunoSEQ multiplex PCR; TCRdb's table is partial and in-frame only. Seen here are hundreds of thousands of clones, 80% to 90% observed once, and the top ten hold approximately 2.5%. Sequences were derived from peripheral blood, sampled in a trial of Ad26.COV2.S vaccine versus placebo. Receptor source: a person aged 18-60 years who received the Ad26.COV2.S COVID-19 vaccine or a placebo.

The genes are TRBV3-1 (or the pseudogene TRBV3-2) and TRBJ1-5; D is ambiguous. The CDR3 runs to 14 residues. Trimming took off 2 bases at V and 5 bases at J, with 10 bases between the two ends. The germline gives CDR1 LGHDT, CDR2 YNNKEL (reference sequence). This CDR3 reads CASSQLHTDQPQHF. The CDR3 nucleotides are TGTGCCAGCAGCCAACTCCACACTGATCAGCCCCAGCATTTT.

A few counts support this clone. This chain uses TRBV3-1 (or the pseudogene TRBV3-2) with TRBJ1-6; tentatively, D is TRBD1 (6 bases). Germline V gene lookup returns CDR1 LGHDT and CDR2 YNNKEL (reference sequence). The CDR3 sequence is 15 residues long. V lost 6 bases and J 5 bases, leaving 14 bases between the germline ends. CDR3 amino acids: CASSPQGPHNSPLHF. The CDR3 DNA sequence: TGTGCCAGCAGTCCACAGGGTCCCCATAATTCACCCCTCCACTTT.

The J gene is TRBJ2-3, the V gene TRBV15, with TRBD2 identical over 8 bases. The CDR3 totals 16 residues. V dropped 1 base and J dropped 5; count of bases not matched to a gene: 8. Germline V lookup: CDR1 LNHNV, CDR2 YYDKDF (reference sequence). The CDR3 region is CATSRGFSGAIDTQYF. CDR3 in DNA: TGTGCCACCAGCAGAGGCTTTAGCGGGGCTATAGATACGCAGTATTTT.

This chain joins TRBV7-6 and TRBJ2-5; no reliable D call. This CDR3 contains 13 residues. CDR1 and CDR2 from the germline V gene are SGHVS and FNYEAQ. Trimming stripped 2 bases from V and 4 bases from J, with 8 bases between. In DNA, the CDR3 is TGTGCCAGCAGCTTATCGGTGGGAGAGACCCAGTACTTC. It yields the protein CASSLSVGETQYF. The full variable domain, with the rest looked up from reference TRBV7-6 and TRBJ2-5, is GAGVSQSPRYKVTKRGQDVALRCDPISGHVSLYWYRQALGQGPEFLTYFNYEAQQDKSGLPNDRFSAERPEGSISTLTIQRTEQRDSAMYRCASSLSVGETQYFGPGTRLLVL.

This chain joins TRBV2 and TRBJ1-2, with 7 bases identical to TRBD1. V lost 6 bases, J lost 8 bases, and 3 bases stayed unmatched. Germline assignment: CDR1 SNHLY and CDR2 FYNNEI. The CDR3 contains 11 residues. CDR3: CASRNRGGYTF. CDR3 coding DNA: TGTGCCAGCAGAAACAGGGGCGGCTACACCTTC.

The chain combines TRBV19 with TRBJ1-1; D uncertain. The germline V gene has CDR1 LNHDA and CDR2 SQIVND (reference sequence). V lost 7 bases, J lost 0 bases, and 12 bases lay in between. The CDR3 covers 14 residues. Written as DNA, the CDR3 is TGTGCCAGTACTACACACGCTTTGAACACTGAAGCTTTCTTT. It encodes CASTTHALNTEAFF.

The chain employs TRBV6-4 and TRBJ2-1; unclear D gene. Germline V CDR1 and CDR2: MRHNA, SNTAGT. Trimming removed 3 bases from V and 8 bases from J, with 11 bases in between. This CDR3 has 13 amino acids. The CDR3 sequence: CASSESPHDEQFF. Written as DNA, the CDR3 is TGTGCCAGCAGTGAGTCGCCGCATGATGAGCAGTTCTTC.

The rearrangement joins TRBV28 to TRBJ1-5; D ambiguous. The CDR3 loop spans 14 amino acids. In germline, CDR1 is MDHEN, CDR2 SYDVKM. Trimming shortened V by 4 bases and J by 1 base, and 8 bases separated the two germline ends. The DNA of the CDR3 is TGTGCCAGCAGTTCACAGTGGAGCAATCAGCCCCAGCATTTT. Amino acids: CASSSQWSNQPQHF. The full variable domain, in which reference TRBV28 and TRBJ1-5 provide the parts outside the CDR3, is DVKVTQSSRYLVKRTGEKVFLECVQDMDHENMFWYRQDPGLGLRLIYFSYDVKMKEKGDIPEGYSVSREKKERFSLILESASTNQTSMYLCASSSQWSNQPQHFGDGTRLSIL.

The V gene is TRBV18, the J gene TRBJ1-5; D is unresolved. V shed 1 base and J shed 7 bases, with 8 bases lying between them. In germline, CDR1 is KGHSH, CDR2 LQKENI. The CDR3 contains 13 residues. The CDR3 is CASSPRVEQPQHF. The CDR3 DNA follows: TGTGCCAGCTCACCACGAGTCGAGCAGCCCCAGCATTTT.

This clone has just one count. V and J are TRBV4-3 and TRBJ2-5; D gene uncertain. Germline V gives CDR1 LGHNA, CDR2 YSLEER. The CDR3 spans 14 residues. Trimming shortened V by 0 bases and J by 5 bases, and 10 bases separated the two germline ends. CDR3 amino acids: CASSQEGRAETQYF. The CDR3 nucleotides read TGCGCCAGCAGCCAAGAAGGCCGGGCGGAGACCCAGTACTTC.

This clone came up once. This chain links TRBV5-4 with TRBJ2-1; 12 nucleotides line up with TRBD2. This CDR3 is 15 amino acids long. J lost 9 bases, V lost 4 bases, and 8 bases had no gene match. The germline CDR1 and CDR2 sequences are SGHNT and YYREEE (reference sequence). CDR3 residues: CASSIPSSGGGEQFF. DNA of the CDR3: TGTGCCAGCAGCATACCATCTAGCGGGGGGGGTGAGCAGTTCTTC.